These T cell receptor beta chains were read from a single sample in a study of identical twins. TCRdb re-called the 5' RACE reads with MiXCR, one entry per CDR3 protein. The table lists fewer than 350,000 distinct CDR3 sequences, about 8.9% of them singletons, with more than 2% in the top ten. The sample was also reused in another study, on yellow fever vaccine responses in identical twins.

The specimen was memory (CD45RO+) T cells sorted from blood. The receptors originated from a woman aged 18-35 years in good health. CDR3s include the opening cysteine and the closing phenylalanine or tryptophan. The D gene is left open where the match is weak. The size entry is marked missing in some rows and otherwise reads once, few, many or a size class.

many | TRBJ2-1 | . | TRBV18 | TGTGCCAGCTCGCGGAGGCAGGGGTGGAATGAGCAGTTCTTC | CASSRRQGWNEQFF
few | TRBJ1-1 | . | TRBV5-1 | TGCGCCAGCAGCCCGTTATTGTGGATGACTGAAGCTTTCTTT | CASSPLLWMTEAFF
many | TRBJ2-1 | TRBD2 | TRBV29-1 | TGCAGCGTTAGTTATAGCGGGAGGACTTACAATGAGCAGTTCTTC | CSVSYSGRTYNEQFF
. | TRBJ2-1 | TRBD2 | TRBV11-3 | TGTGCCAGCAGCGCCCTAGCGGGAGCTGGGAGTGAGCAGTTCTTC | CASSALAGAGSEQFF
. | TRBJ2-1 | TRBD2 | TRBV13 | TGTGCCAGCAGCTTAGGACTAGCGGGACCCGAGCAGTTCTTC | CASSLGLAGPEQFF
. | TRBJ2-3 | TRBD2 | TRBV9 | TGTGCCAGCAGCGTAGAGGATAGCGGGAGGGCCAAAGATACGCAGTATTTT | CASSVEDSGRAKDTQYF
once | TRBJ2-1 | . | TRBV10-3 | TGTGCCATCAGCGCATTTAGCTCCTACAATGAGCAGTTCTTC | CAISAFSSYNEQFF
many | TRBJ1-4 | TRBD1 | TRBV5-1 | TGCGCCAGCAGCTTGGTAGGGACAGGGATCGGGAACTTTAATGAAAAACTGTTTTTT | CASSLVGTGIGNFNEKLFF
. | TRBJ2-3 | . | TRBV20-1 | TGCAGTGCTAGGCAGGGGACCACAGATACGCAGTATTTT | CSARQGTTDTQYF
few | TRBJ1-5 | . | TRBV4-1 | TGCGCCAGCAGCCAAGACAGGGGAGGTCAGCCCCAGCATTTT | CASSQDRGGQPQHF
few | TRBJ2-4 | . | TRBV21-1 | TGTGCCACCGGGGGTGCCAAAAACATTCAGTACTTC | CATGGAKNIQYF
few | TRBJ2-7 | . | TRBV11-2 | TGTGCCAGCAGCGCCCTACTAGGGGGCTCCTACGAGCAGTACTTC | CASSALLGGSYEQYF
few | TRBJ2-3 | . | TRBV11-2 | TGTGCCAGCAGCGAAGGGGCGCAGGTGTCAGATACGCAGTATTTT | CASSEGAQVSDTQYF
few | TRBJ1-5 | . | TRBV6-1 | TGTGCCAGCAGTGACAGTTACAATCAGCCCCAGCATTTT | CASSDSYNQPQHF
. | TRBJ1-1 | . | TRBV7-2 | TGTGCCAGCAGTTACGCGGGGGGCGCGATTTCTGAAGCTTTCTTT | CASSYAGGAISEAFF
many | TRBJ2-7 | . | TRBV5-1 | TGCGCCAGCAGCTTGGGAGACAGTAGCAATGCCTACGAGCAGTACTTC | CASSLGDSSNAYEQYF
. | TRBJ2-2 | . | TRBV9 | TGTGCCAGCAGCGTAGATCCTAGCCCGAACACCGGGGAGCTGTTTTTT | CASSVDPSPNTGELFF
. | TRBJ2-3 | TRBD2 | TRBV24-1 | TGTGCCACCAGTGATCCGGGGGGGACGTCCAGAACGCAGTATTTT | CATSDPGGTSRTQYF
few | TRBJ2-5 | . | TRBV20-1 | TGCAGTGCTAGCACCCGGCAAGGAAAAGAGACCCAGTACTTC | CSASTRQGKETQYF
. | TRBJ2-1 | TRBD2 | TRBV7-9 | TGTGCCAGCAGCTCCCTAGCGGTAGTGAATGAGCAGTTCTTC | CASSSLAVVNEQFF
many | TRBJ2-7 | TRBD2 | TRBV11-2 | TGTGCCAGCAGCGCCCAGGGGGTAGCGGGAGGGAAGCAGTACTTC | CASSAQGVAGGKQYF
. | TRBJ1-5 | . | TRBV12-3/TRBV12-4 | TGTGCCAGCAGTACATCCACCAGGGGAACCAATCAGCCCCAGCATTTT | CASSTSTRGTNQPQHF
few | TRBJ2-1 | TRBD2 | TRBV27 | TGTGCCAGCAGTCCGGCGGGCGGGAGGGCCCACAATGAGCAGTTCTTC | CASSPAGGRAHNEQFF
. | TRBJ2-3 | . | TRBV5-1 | TGCGCCAGCAGCTTGGACCCCGGGGTCGAAGGGTATTTT | CASSLDPGVEGYF
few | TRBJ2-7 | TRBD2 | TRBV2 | TGTGCCAGCAGCCGATTGGGACCGGATAGCGGGATTTCCTACGAGCAGTACTTC | CASSRLGPDSGISYEQYF
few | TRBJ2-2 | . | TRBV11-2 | TGTGCCAGCAGCTTAGGGACGACAGGCGCGGCCGGGGAGCTGTTTTTT | CASSLGTTGAAGELFF
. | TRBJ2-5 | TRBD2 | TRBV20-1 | TGCAGTGTCGAGCGGGGGACTCAAGAGACCCAGTACTTC | CSVERGTQETQYF
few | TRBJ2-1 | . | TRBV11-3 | TGTGCCAGCAGCCCACCAAGGACTACCCCCAATGAGCAGTTCTTC | CASSPPRTTPNEQFF
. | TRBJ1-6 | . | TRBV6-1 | TGTGCCAGCAGTGGTGCGGCAGGGAATTCACCCCTCCACTTT | CASSGAAGNSPLHF
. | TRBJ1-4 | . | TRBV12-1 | TGTGCCAGCAGCTTTGATTCAGTAACTAATGAAAAACTGTTTTTT | CASSFDSVTNEKLFF
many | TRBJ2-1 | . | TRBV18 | TGTGCCAGCTCACCACCGACAGCCTCCTACAATGAGCAGTTCTTC | CASSPPTASYNEQFF
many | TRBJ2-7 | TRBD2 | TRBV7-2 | TGTGCCAGCAGCCCTCGTGGCGGGAGAAGCTCCTACGAGCAGTACTTC | CASSPRGGRSSYEQYF
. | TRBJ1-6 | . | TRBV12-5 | TGTGCTAGTGGTTTGGCGGTGGGGAAGATCACCACCCTCCACTTT | CASGLAVGKITTLHF
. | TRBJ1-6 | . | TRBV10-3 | TGTGCCATCAGTCAGGACAGCACAAATTCACCCCTCCACTTT | CAISQDSTNSPLHF
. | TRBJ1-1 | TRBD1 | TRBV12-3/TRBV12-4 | TGTGCCAGCAGTTTGATCTACAGGGGGAACACTGAAGCTTTCTTT | CASSLIYRGNTEAFF
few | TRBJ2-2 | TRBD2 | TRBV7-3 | TGTGCCAGCAGCTTAGAAGCGGGAGGGTTCTCGAACACCGGGGAGCTGTTTTTT | CASSLEAGGFSNTGELFF
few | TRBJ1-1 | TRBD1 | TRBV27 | TGTGCCAGCAGTTTATTCCTACAGGGGAAAGCTTTCTTT | CASSLFLQGKAFF
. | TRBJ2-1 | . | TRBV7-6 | TGTGCCAGCAGCTTAGTAGGGGGGTTCAATGAGCAGTTCTTC | CASSLVGGFNEQFF
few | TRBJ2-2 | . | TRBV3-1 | TGTGCCAGCACCCCACGGGGGGCCGCGGGGGAGCTGTTTTTT | CASTPRGAAGELFF
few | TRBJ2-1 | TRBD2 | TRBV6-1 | TGTGCCATTAGCCCGGGACTAAGAAACAATGAGCAGTTCTTC | CAISPGLRNNEQFF
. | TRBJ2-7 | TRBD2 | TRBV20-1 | TGCAGTGCTCATAGCGGGAGGGCCTCTGGCGAGCAGTACTTC | CSAHSGRASGEQYF
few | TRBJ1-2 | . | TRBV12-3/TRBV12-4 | TGTGCCAGCAGTTTCGGGCAGGGTGAGGGCTACACCTTC | CASSFGQGEGYTF
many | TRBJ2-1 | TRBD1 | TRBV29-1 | TGCAGCGTTTCGGGTGGTTCGGACAGGGGGTACAATGAGCAGTTCTTC | CSVSGGSDRGYNEQFF
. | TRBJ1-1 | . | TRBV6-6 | TGTGCCAGCACAGGGGACTTCCACGGAGCTTTCTTT | CASTGDFHGAFF
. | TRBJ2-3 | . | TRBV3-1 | TGTGCCAGCGGAGAGAGGGAGACCCTGGAGGTTAGCACAGATACGCAGTATTTT | CASGERETLEVSTDTQYF
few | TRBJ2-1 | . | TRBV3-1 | TGTGCCAGCAGCCAAGGGGGGGCTCCCGAGCATTTCTTC | CASSQGGAPEHFF
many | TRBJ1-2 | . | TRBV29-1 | TGCAGCGTTAGAACGGGGGACTATGGCTACACCTTC | CSVRTGDYGYTF